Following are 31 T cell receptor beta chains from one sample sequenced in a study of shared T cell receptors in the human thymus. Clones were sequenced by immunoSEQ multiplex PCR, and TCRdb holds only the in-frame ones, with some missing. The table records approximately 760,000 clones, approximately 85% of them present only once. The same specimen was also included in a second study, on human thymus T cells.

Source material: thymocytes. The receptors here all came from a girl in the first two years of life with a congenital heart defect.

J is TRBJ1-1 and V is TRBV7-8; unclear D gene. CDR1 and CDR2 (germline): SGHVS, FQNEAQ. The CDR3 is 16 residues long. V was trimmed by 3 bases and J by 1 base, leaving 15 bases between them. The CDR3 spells CASSLQLGCENTEAFF. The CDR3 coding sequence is TGTGCCAGCAGCTTGCAACTCGGTTGCGAGAACACTGAAGCTTTCTTT.

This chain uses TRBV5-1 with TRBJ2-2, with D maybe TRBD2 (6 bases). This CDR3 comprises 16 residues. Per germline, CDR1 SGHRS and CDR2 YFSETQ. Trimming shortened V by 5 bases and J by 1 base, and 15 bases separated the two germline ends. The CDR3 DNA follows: TGCGCCAGCAGTCGGACTAAGACGGTGAACACCGGGGAGCTGTTTTTT. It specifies CASSRTKTVNTGELFF.

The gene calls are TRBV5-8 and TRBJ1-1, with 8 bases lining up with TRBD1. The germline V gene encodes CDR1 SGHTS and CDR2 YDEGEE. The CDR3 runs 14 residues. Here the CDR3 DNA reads TGTGCGTCCCCCGACAGGGGAACGTTCACTGAAGCTTTCTTT. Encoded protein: CASPDRGTFTEAFF.

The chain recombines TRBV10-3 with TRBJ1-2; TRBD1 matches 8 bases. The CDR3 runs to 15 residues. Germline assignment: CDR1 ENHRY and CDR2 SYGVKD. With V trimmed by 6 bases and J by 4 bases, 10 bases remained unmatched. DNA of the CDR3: TGTGCCATCAGGTTGGACAGGGTAGGAGGCTATGGCTACACCTTC. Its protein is CAIRLDRVGGYGYTF.

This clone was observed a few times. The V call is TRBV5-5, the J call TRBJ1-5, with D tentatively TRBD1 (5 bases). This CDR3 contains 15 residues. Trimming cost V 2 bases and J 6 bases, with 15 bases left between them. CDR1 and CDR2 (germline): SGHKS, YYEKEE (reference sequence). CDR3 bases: TGTGCCAGCAGCTTTGGGGCAGGATTGGGTCAGCCCCAGCATTTT. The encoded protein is CASSFGAGLGQPQHF.

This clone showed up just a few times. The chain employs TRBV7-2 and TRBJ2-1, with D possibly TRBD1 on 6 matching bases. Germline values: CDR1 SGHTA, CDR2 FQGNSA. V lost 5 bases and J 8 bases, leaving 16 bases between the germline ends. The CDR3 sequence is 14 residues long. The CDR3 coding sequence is TGTGCCAGCAGCCCCTGGGACAAGTGGGATGAGCAGTTCTTC. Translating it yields CASSPWDKWDEQFF.

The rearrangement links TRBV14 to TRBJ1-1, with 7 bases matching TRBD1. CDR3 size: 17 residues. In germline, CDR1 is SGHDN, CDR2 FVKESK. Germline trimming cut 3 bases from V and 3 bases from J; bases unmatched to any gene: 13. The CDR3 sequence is CASSQWKGAEPHTEAFF. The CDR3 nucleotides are TGTGCCAGCAGCCAGTGGAAGGGGGCCGAACCCCACACTGAAGCTTTCTTT.

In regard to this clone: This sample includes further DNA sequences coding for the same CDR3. The CDR3 loop is CASSPGTGRGYTF. CDR3 nucleotides: TGTGCCAGCAGCCCAGGGACAGGGCGGGGCTACACCTTC. The chain recombines TRBV7-2 with TRBJ1-2, with 9 bases identical to TRBD1. Losses at the gene ends were 5 bases for V and 8 bases for J; bases not matched to a gene: 6. Germline lookup yields CDR1 SGHTA and CDR2 FQGNSA. This CDR3 is built from 13 residues.

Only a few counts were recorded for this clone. In nucleotides, the CDR3 is TGTGCCAGCATCGGTAGACAGGAACCTTCCTACGAGCAGTACTTC. This codes for CASIGRQEPSYEQYF. The chain recombines TRBV28 with TRBJ2-7; TRBD1 might be the D (6 bases). The V gene lost 7 bases and the J gene lost 1 base, with 17 bases spanning the gap. Looked up from germline, CDR1 is MDHEN and CDR2 is SYDVKM. This CDR3 has 15 residues.

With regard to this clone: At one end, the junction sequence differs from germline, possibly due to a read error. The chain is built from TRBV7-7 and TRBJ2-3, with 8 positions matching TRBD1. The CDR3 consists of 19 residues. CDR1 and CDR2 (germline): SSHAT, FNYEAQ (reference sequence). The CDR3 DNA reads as TGTGCTAGCAGGAACAATGGGGGGAGGACAGGGACTAGCACAGATACGCAGTATTTT. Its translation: CASRNNGGRTGTSTDTQYF.

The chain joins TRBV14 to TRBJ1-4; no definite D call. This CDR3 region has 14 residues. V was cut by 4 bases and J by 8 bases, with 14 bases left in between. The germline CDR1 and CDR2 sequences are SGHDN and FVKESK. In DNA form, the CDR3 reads TGTGCCAGCAGCCTGACGTCCAGAGGAGAAAAACTGTTTTTT. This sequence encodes CASSLTSRGEKLFF.

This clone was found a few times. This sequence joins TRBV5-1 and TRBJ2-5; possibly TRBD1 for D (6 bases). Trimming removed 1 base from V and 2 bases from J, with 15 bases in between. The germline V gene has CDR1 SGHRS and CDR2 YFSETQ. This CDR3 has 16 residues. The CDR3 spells CASSLPRDKKQETQYF. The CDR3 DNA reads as TGCGCCAGCAGCTTGCCCAGGGACAAGAAACAAGAGACCCAGTACTTC.

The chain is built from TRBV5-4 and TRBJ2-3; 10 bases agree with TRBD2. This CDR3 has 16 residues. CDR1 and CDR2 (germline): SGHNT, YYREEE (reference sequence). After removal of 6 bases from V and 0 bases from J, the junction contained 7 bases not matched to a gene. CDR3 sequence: CASIEKRGGSTDTQYF. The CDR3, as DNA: TGTGCCAGCATAGAAAAGCGGGGGGGCAGCACAGATACGCAGTATTTT.

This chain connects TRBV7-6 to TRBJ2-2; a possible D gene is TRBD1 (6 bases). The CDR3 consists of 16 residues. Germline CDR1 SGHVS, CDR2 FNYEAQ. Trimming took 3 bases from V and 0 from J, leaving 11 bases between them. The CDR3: CASSFNGGTNTGELFF. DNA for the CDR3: TGTGCCAGCAGCTTTAATGGGGGCACGAACACCGGGGAGCTGTTTTTT.

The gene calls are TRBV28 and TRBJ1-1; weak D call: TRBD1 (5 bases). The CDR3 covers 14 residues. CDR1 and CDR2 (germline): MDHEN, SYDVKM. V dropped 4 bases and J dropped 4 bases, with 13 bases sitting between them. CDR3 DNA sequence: TGTGCCAGCAGTTCCCCTCCGGGGGGCACTGAAGCTTTCTTT. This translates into CASSSPPGGTEAFF.

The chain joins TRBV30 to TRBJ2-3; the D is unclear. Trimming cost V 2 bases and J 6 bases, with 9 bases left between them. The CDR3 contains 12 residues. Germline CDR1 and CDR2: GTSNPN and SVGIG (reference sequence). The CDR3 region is CAWSPGEDTQYF. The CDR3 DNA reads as TGTGCCTGGAGTCCGGGTGAGGATACGCAGTATTTT.

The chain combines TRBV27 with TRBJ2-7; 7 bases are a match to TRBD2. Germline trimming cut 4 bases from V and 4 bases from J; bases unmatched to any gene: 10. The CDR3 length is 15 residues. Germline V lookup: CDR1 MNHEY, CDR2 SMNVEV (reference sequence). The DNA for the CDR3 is TGTGCCAGCAGTTCGGGGGGTGAAGGAGGATACGAGCAGTACTTC. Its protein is CASSSGGEGGYEQYF.

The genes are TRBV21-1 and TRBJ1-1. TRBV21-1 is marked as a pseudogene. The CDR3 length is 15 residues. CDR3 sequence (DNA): TGTGCCAGCAGCAAGCATCGGGGAAGGGACACTGAAGCTTTCTTT. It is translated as CASSKHRGRDTEAFF.

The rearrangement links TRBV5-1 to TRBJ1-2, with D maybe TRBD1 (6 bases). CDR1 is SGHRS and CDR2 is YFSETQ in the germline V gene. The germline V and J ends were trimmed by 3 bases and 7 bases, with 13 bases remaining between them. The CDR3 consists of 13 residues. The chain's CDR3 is CASSWGPKAGYTF. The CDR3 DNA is TGCGCCAGCAGCTGGGGGCCGAAAGCTGGCTACACCTTC.

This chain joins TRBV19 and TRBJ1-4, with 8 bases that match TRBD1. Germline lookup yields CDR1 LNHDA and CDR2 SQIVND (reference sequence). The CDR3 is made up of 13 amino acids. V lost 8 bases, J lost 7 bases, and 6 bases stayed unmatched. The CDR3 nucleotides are TGTGCCAGTGACAGGGGATTAGGTGAAAAACTGTTTTTT. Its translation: CASDRGLGEKLFF.

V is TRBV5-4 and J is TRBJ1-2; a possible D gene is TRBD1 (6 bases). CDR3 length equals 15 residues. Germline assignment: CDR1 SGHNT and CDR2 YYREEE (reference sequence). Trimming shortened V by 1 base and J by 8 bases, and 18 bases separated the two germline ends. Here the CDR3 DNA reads TGTGCCAGCAGCTTGCGTCAGGGGATAGTGAGAGGCTACACCTTC. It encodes CASSLRQGIVRGYTF.

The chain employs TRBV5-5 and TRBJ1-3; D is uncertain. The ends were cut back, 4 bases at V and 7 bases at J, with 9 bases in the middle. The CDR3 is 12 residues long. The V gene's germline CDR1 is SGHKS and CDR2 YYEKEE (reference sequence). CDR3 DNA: TGTGCCAGCAGCATCCCCGGGAACACCATATATTTT. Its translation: CASSIPGNTIYF.

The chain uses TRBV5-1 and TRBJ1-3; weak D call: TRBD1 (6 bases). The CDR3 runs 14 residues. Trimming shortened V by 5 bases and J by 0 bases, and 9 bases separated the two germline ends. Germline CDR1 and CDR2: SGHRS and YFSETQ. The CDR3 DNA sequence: TGCGCCAGCAGATACAGGGCCTCTGGAAACACCATATATTTT. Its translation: CASRYRASGNTIYF.

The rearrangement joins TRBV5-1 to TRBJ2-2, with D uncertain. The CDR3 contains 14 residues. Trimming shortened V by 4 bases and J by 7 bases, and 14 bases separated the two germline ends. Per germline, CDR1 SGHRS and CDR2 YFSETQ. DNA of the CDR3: TGCGCCAGCAGCCCTTCCCCCTCTCTCGGGGAGCTGTTTTTT. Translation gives CASSPSPSLGELFF.

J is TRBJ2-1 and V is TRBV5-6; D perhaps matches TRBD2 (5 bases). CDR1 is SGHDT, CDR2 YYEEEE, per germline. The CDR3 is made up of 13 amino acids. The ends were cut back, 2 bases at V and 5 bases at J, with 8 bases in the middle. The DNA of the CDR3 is TGTGCCAGCAGCTTCTCGAGGGACAATGAGCAGTTCTTC. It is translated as CASSFSRDNEQFF.

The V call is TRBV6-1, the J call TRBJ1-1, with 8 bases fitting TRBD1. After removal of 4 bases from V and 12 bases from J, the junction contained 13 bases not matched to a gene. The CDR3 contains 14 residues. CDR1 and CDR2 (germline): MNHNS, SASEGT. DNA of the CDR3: TGTGCCAGCAGTGGGGACAGGCCAGGAGTTGACACTTTCTTT. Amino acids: CASSGDRPGVDTFF.

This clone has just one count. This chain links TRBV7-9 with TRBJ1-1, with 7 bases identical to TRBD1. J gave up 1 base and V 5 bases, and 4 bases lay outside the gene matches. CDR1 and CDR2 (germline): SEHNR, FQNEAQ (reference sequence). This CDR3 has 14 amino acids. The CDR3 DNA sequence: TGTGCCAGCAGCGCCCGGACAGGGAACACTGAAGCTTTCTTT. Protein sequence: CASSARTGNTEAFF.

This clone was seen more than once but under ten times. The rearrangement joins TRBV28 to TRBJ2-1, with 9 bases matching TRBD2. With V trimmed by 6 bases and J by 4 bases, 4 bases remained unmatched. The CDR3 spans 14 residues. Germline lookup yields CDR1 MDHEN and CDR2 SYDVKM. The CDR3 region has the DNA TGTGCCAGCAGGCCGGGACTAGCTTACAATGAGCAGTTCTTC. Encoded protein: CASRPGLAYNEQFF.

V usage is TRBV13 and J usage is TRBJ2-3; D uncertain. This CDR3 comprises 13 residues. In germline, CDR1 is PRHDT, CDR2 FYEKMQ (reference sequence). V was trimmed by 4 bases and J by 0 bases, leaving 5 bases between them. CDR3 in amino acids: CASSSTSTDTQYF. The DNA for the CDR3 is TGTGCCAGCAGCTCGACTAGCACAGATACGCAGTATTTT. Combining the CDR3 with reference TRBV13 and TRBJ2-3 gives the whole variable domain AAGVIQSPRHLIKEKRETATLKCYPIPRHDTVYWYQQGPGQDPQFLISFYEKMQSDKGSIPDRFSAQQFSDYHSELNMSSLELGDSALYFCASSSTSTDTQYFGPGTRLTVL.

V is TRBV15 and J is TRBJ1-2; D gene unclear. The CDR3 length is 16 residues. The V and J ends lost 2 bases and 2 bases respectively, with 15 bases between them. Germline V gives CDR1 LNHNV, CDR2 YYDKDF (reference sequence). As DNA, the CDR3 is TGTGCCACCAGCAGAACACCCCCGACTGGGAACTATGGCTACACCTTC. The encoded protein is CATSRTPPTGNYGYTF.

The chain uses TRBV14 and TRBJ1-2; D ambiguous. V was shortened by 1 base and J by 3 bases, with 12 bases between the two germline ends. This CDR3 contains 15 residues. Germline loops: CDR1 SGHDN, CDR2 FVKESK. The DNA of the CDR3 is TGTGCCAGCAGCCAAGGCCCAACAGTACACTATGGCTACACCTTC. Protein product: CASSQGPTVHYGYTF.